The present entry profiles one T cell receptor beta chain with its context. Its antigen remains unidentified. This sample was taken from a study of cytomegalovirus exposure and HLA in healthy donors. Study-wide context: Of all 400 or so donors who were genotyped, roughly 85% belonged to the Caucasian-associated ancestry cluster.

The primer mix had 60 Vbeta and 13 Jbeta primers. Libraries were prepared by immunoSEQ multiplex PCR; TCRdb keeps only in-frame clonotypes and omits some of them. The sample contains 65,000 to 90,000 clones, around 84% of which appear only once. Notes on the study in general: Sequence variants that were highly shared formed a cluster that was likely a sequencing artifact. Prior analysis indicated that the majority of TCR beta V segments exhibited productivity approximately 87% or approximately 30% of the time. Later, an analysis showed that TCR beta chains associated with HLA were more clonally expanded than others that were equally common.

CDR1 and CDR2 (germline): MNHEY, SVGAGI. CDR3 length equals 14 residues. V was shortened by 5 bases and J by 4 bases, with 11 bases between the two germline ends. The chain employs TRBV6-5 and TRBJ2-2, with D maybe TRBD1 (6 bases). This TCR was recovered from a woman between 40 and 55 years old in good health and CMV-seropositive. Material for sequencing was PBMCs. DNA of the CDR3: TGTGCCAGCAGTGATCAGGGGATCACCGGGGAGCTGTTTTTT. This translates into CASSDQGITGELFF.